These T cell receptor beta chains were read from a single sample in a study of T cell responses to AZD1222 COVID-19 vaccine. Sequencing used immunoSEQ multiplex PCR; TCRdb keeps in-frame clones, though not all of them. The sample has about 120,000 clones, around 87% seen once. The input for sequencing was peripheral blood, taken on day 0 of AZD1222 vaccination. The receptors come from an adult in good health. CDR3s include the opening cysteine and the closing phenylalanine or tryptophan. The order of the fields is J gene, V gene, clone size, D gene, CDR3 protein, CDR3 DNA. The D gene is left open where the match is weak. Clone size, where shown, is once, few, many, or a class for clones that have expanded.

TRBJ1-1 TRBV7-9 - - CASSFAGVNTEAFF TGTGCCAGCAGCTTCGCAGGAGTGAACACTGAAGCTTTCTTT
TRBJ2-3 TRBV5-1 - TRBD2 CASKASGGDYTDTQYF TGCGCCAGCAAGGCTAGCGGGGGGGATTACACAGATACGCAGTATTTT
TRBJ2-3 TRBV5-1 - - CASSLSLSQSTDTQYF TGCGCCAGCAGCTTGTCATTGAGCCAGAGCACAGATACGCAGTATTTT
TRBJ2-7 TRBV5-1 - - CASMNGATSYEQYF TGCGCCAGCATGAACGGGGCCACCTCCTACGAGCAGTACTTC
TRBJ2-7 TRBV4-3 - - CASSQDPQVDEQYF TGCGCCAGCAGCCAAGATCCACAGGTCGACGAGCAGTACTTC
TRBJ1-1 TRBV5-4 - TRBD1 CASSFRTGRTEAFF TGTGCCAGCAGCTTTAGGACAGGGCGCACTGAAGCTTTCTTT
TRBJ1-3 TRBV4-3 - - CASSQGGVWNTIYF TGCGCCAGCAGCCAAGGAGGGGTTTGGAACACCATATATTTT
TRBJ2-1 TRBV5-1 - - CASSTGELINEQFF TGCGCCAGCAGCACGGGAGAGCTAATCAATGAGCAGTTCTTC
TRBJ1-2 TRBV4-3 - - CASSQDPTPWTVDGYTF TGCGCCAGCAGCCAAGACCCCACACCTTGGACAGTAGATGGCTACACCTTC
TRBJ1-6 TRBV7-2 few - CASSFQQGLNSPLHF TGTGCCAGCAGCTTTCAGCAGGGTCTGAATTCACCCCTCCACTTT
TRBJ2-7 TRBV6-5 - TRBD1 CASSYSMHGTGREQYF TGTGCCAGCAGTTACTCGATGCACGGGACAGGGCGCGAGCAGTACTTC
TRBJ1-6 TRBV5-1 once TRBD1 CASSSGQDNSPLHF TGCGCCAGCAGCTCGGGACAGGATAATTCACCCCTCCACTTT
TRBJ1-3 TRBV6-1 - - CASSDHTPSSGNTIYF TGTGCCAGCAGTGATCATACACCTAGCTCTGGAAACACCATATATTTT
TRBJ1-2 TRBV6-5 - TRBD1 CASSLGTAPYGYTF TGTGCCAGCAGTTTGGGGACAGCACCCTATGGCTACACCTTC
TRBJ2-4 TRBV11-2 - - CASSALNNQGNIQYF TGTGCCAGCAGCGCCCTCAACAACCAGGGAAACATTCAGTACTTC
TRBJ1-1 TRBV18 - TRBD1 CASSFDRANTEAFF TGTGCCAGCTCCTTCGACAGGGCGAATACTGAAGCTTTCTTT
TRBJ1-2 TRBV7-2 - - CASSLAGSRGGYGYTF TGTGCCAGCAGCTTAGCGGGCAGCCGCGGAGGCTATGGCTACACCTTC
TRBJ2-5 TRBV27 - TRBD1 CASSPRQGVWETQYF TGTGCCAGCAGTCCCCGACAGGGAGTGTGGGAGACCCAGTACTTC
TRBJ1-3 TRBV2 - - CASRKSSGNTIYF TGTGCCAGCCGGAAGAGCTCTGGAAACACCATATATTTT
TRBJ2-7 TRBV2 - - CASSDPYEQYF TGTGCCAGCAGTGACCCCTACGAGCAGTACTTC
TRBJ1-6 TRBV6-6 - TRBD1 CASRTGTGESPLHF TGTGCCAGCAGGACCGGGACAGGGGAATCACCCCTCCACTTT
TRBJ2-4 TRBV18 - - CASSESVAKNIQYF TGTGCCAGCTCAGAGTCCGTAGCCAAAAACATTCAGTACTTC
TRBJ1-1 TRBV5-1 - - CASSSQGLSGTEAFF TGCGCCAGCAGCTCTCAGGGGTTGAGTGGGACTGAAGCTTTCTTT
TRBJ1-6 TRBV5-6 - TRBD1 CASSLQGYNSPLHF TGTGCCAGCAGCTTACAGGGGTATAATTCACCCCTCCACTTT
TRBJ1-2 TRBV7-9 - - CASSLGGRIPYFYTF TGTGCCAGCAGCTTAGGGGGGCGCATCCCCTACTTCTACACCTTC
TRBJ2-7 TRBV11-2 few - CASSGGSYEQYF TGTGCCAGCAGCGGAGGGAGTTACGAGCAGTACTTC
TRBJ1-3 TRBV7-8 once - CASSRRVGQAANTIYF TGTGCCAGCAGCCGACGTGTCGGGCAGGCGGCGAACACCATATATTTT
TRBJ2-1 TRBV27 - TRBD2 CASSPRSGGYNEQFF TGTGCCAGCAGTCCCCGGAGCGGGGGCTACAATGAGCAGTTCTTC
TRBJ1-3 TRBV6-5 - TRBD1 CASSQTGRSGNTIYF TGTGCCAGCAGCCAGACAGGGAGGTCTGGAAACACCATATATTTT
TRBJ1-5 TRBV10-3 many - CAISESTRYQPQHF TGTGCCATCAGTGAGTCGACAAGGTATCAGCCCCAGCATTTT
TRBJ2-1 TRBV4-1 - - CASSQESQRLNEQFF TGCGCCAGCAGCCAAGAGTCACAGCGTCTCAATGAGCAGTTCTTC